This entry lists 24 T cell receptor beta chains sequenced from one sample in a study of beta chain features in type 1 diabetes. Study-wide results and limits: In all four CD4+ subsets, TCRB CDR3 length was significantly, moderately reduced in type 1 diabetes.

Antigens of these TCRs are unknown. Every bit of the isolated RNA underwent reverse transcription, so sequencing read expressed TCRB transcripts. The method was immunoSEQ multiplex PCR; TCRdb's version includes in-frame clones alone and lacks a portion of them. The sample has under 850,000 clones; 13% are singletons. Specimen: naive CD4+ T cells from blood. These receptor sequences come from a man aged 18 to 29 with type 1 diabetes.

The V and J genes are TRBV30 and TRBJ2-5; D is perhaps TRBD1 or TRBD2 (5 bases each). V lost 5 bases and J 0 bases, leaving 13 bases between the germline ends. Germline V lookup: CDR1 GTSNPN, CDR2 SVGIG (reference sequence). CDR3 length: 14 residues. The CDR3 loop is CAWRDGWDQETQYF. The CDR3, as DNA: TGTGCCTGGCGGGACGGGTGGGACCAAGAGACCCAGTACTTC.

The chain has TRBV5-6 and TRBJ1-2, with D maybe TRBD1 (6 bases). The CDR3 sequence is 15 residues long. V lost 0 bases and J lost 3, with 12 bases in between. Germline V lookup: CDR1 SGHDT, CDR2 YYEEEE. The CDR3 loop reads CASSLVPGDHYGYTF. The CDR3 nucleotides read TGTGCCAGCAGCTTGGTCCCAGGGGATCACTATGGCTACACCTTC.

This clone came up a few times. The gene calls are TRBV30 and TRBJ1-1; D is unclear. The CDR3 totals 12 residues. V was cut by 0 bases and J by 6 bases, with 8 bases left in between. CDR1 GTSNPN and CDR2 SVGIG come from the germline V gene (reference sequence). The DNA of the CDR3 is TGTGCCTGGAGTGTGAAGGGATCTGAAGCTTTCTTT. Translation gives CAWSVKGSEAFF.

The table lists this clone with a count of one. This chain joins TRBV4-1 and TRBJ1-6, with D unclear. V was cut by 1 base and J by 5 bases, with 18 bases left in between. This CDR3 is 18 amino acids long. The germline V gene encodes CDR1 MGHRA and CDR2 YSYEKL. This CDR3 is CASSQAGSAALNNSPLHF. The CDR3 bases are TGCGCCAGCAGCCAAGCGGGGTCTGCCGCCCTCAATAATTCACCCCTCCACTTT.

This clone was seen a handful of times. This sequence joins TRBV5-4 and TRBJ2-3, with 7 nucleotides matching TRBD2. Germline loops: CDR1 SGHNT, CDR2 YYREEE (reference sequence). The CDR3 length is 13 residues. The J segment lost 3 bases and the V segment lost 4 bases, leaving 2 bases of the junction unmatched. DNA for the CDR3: TGTGCCAGCAGCCCGGGAGGAACAGATACGCAGTATTTT. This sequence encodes CASSPGGTDTQYF.

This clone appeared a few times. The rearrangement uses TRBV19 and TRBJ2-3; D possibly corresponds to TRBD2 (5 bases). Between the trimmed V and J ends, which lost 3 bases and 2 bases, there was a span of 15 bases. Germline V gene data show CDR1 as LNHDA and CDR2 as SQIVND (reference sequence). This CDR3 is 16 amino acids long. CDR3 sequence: CASSIRQRSYTDTQYF. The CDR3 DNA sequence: TGTGCCAGTAGTATTCGCCAGCGGAGCTACACAGATACGCAGTATTTT.

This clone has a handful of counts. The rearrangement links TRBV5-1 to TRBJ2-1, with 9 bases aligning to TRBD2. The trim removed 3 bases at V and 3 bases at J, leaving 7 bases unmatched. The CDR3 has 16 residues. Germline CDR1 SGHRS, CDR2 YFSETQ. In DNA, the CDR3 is TGCGCCAGCAGCTCGGGGAGCGGGGGGCACTACAATGAGCAGTTCTTC. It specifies CASSSGSGGHYNEQFF.

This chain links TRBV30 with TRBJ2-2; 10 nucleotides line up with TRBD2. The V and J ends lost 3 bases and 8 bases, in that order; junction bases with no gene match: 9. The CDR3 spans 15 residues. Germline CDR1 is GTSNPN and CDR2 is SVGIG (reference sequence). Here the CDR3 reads CAWSAVASGGGELFF. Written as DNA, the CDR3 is TGTGCCTGGAGCGCCGTAGCTAGCGGGGGAGGGGAGCTGTTTTTT.

The CDR3 DNA follows: TGTGCCACCAGCAGTCCGAGAGGGGTAGGAATAAGTCGGATGAACACTGAAGCTTTCTTT. Residues: CATSSPRGVGISRMNTEAFF. V and J are TRBV15 and TRBJ1-1; D perhaps matches TRBD1 (5 bases). Germline CDR1 LNHNV, CDR2 YYDKDF (reference sequence). Trimming removed 3 bases at V and 0 bases at J, with 26 bases between. The CDR3 is made up of 20 amino acids.

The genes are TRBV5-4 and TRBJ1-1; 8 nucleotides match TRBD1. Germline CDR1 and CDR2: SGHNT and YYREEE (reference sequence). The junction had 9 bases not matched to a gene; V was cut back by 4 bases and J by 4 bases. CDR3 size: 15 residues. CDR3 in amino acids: CASSHTDRAATEAFF. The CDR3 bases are TGTGCCAGCAGCCATACGGACAGGGCGGCCACTGAAGCTTTCTTT.

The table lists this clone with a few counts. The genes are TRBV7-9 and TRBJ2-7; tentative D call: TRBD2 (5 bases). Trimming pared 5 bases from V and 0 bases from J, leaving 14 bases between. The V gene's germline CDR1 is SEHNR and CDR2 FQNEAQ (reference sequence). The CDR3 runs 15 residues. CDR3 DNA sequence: TGTGCCAGCAGCGGACGGAGGCCACCCTCCTACGAGCAGTACTTC. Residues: CASSGRRPPSYEQYF.

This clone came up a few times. CDR3 nucleotide sequence: TGTGCCATCAGTGAGCAGGCAGGCAATCAGCCCCAGCATTTT. Its protein product is CAISEQAGNQPQHF. The gene calls are TRBV10-3 and TRBJ1-5; D unresolved. Germline CDR1 is ENHRY and CDR2 is SYGVKD. V was cut by 2 bases and J by 2 bases, with 7 bases left in between. This CDR3 has 14 amino acids.

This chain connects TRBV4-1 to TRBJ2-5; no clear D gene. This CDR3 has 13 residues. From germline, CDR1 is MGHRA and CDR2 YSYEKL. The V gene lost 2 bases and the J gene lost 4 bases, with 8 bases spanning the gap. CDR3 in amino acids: CASSQLRGETQYF. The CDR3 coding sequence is TGCGCCAGCAGCCAACTGCGAGGAGAGACCCAGTACTTC.

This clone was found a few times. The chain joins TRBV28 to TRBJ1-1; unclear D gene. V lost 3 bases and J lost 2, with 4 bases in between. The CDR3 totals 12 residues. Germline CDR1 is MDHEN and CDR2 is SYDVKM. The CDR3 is CASSFHNTEAFF. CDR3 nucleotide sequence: TGTGCCAGCAGTTTTCATAACACTGAAGCTTTCTTT.

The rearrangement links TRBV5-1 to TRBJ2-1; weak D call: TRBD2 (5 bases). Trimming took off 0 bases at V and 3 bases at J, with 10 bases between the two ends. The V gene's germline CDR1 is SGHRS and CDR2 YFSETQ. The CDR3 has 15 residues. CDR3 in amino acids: CASSLDLALYNEQFF. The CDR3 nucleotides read TGCGCCAGCAGCTTGGATCTAGCCCTCTACAATGAGCAGTTCTTC. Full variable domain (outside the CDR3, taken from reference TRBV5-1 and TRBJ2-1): KAGVTQTPRYLIKTRGQQVTLSCSPISGHRSVSWYQQTPGQGLQFLFEYFSETQRNKGNFPGRFSGRQFSNSRSEMNVSTLELGDSALYLCASSLDLALYNEQFFGPGTRLTVL.

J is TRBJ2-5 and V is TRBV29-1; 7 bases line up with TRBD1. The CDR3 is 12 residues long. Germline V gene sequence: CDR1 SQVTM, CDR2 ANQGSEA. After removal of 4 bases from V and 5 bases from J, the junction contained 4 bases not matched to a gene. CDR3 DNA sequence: TGCAGCGTTGGGGGCAGGGGGGAGACCCAGTACTTC. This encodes CSVGGRGETQYF.

CDR3 protein: CASSHGAENSPLHF. CDR3 nucleotides: TGCGCCAGCAGCCACGGGGCCGAGAATTCACCCCTCCACTTT. V and J are TRBV5-1 and TRBJ1-6, with D possibly being TRBD1 (5 bases). Trimming left V 4 bases short and J 7 bases short, with 12 bases between. This CDR3 spans 14 amino acids. In germline, CDR1 is SGHRS, CDR2 YFSETQ.

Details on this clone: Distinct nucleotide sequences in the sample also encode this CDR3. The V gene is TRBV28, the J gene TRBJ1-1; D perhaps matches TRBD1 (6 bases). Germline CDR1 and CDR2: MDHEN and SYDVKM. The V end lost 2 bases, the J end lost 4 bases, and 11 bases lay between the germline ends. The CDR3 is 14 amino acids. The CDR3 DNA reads TGTGCCAGCAGTTTAGGAGGGGGTCGCACTGAAGCTTTCTTT. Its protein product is CASSLGGGRTEAFF.

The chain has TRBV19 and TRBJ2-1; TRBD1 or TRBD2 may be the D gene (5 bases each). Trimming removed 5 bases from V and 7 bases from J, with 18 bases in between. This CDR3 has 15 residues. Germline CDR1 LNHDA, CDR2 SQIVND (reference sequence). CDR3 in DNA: TGTGCCAGTAGTTCCTCCGGGACGGTGGTTAATGAGCAGTTCTTC. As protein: CASSSSGTVVNEQFF. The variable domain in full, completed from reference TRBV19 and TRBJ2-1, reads DGGITQSPKYLFRKEGQNVTLSCEQNLNHDAMYWYRQDPGQGLRLIYYSQIVNDFQKGDIAEGYSVSREKKESFPLTVTSAQKNPTAFYLCASSSSGTVVNEQFFGPGTRLTVL.

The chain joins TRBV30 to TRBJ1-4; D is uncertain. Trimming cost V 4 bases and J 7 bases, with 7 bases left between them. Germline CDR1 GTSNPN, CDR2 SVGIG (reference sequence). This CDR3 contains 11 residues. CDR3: CAWNVGEKLFF. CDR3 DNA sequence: TGTGCCTGGAATGTTGGTGAAAAACTGTTTTTT.

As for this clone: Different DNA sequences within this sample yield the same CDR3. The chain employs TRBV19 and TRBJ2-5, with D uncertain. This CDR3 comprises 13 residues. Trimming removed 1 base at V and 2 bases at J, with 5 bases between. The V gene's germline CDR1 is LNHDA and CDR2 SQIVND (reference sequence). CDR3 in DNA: TGTGCCAGTAGTATAGGGGTTCAAGAGACCCAGTACTTC. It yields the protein CASSIGVQETQYF. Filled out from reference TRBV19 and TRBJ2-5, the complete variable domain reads DGGITQSPKYLFRKEGQNVTLSCEQNLNHDAMYWYRQDPGQGLRLIYYSQIVNDFQKGDIAEGYSVSREKKESFPLTVTSAQKNPTAFYLCASSIGVQETQYFGPGTRLLVL.

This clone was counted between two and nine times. The CDR3 reads CSVAGTGGQNEQFF. CDR3 nucleotides: TGCAGCGTTGCCGGGACAGGGGGCCAGAATGAGCAGTTCTTC. The genes are TRBV29-1 and TRBJ2-1; TRBD1 matches at 12 bases. V was pared by 4 bases and J by 7 bases, with 5 bases of the junction left unmatched. Germline CDR1 SQVTM, CDR2 ANQGSEA. CDR3 length: 14 amino acids.

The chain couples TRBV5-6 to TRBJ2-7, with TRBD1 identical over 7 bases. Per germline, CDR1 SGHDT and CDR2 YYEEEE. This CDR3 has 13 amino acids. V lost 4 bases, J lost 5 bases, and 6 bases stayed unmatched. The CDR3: CASSLTGYNEQYF. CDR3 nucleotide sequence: TGTGCCAGCAGCCTGACAGGGTACAACGAGCAGTACTTC.

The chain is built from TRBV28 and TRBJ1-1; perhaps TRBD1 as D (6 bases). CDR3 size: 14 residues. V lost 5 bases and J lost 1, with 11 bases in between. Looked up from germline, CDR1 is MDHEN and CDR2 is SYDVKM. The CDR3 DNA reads TGTGCCAGCAGTGACGGGACAAAGAACACTGAAGCTTTCTTT. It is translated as CASSDGTKNTEAFF.